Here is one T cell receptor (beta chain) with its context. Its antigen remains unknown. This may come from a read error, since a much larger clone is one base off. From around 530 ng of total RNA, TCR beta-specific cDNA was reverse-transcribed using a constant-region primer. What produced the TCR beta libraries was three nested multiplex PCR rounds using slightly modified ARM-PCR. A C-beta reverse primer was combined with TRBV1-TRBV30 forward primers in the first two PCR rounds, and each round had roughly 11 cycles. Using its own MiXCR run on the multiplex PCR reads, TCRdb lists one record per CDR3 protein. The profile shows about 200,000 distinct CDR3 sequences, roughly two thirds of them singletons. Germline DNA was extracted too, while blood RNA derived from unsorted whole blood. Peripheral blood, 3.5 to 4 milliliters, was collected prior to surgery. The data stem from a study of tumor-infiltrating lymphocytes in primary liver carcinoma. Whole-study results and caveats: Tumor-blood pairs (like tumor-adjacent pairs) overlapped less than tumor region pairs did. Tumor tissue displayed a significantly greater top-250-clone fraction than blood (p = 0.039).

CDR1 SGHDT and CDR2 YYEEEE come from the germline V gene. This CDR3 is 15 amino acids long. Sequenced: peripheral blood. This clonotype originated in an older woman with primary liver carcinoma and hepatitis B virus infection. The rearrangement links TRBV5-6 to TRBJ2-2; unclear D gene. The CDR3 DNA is TGTGCCAGCAGCTTCGTACCCCTGAACGCCGGGGAGCTGTTTTTT. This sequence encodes CASSFVPLNAGELFF.